The 28 T cell receptor beta chains given below trace back to one sample, sequenced in a study of shared clonotypes between healthy human individuals (TCRdb year 2020). CD8 naive samples were obtained by positive selection for CCR7 among CD45RO-negative cells, yielding a CD45RA+CCR7+ population from which TemRA cells were excluded. To prepare the library, the immunoSEQ multiplex PCR assay was applied. In TCRdb, the immuneACCESS table is reduced to in-frame sequences with V and J assigned. These tables do not hold every clone; where another copy was compared, an unresolved V gene accounts for under half, and the others remain unexplained. Within this sample are about 2.1 million clones, with 80% to 95% of them counted one time only. About 1.7% of the sample lies in the top ten. Sequencing was performed on naive CD8+ T cells from PBMCs. The cell subset or site label for this specimen denotes: CD45RA+CCR7+. All receptors derive from a man aged 18 to 30 in good health. Some clones in this sample may be carry-over from other donors' samples.

The chain couples TRBV28 to TRBJ2-3; tentatively, D is TRBD1 (5 bases). The CDR3 contains 16 residues. Trimming removed 3 bases at V and 1 base at J, with 14 bases between. Germline lookup yields CDR1 MDHEN and CDR2 SYDVKM. The DNA for the CDR3 is TGTGCCAGCAGTTTTGACAGATACGTGGGCACAGATACGCAGTATTTT. Translated, it gives CASSFDRYVGTDTQYF. Complete variable domain (other parts from reference TRBV28 and TRBJ2-3): DVKVTQSSRYLVKRTGEKVFLECVQDMDHENMFWYRQDPGLGLRLIYFSYDVKMKEKGDIPEGYSVSREKKERFSLILESASTNQTSMYLCASSFDRYVGTDTQYFGPGTRLTVL.

A remark on this clone: Other nucleotide sequences in the sample specify the same CDR3. The genes are TRBV7-3 and TRBJ2-2; no firm D call. V lost 1 base and J 5 bases, leaving 8 bases between the germline ends. CDR3 length: 14 amino acids. Germline-derived CDR1 and CDR2 are SGHTA and FQGTGA. CDR3: CASSLIGGTGELFF. As DNA, the CDR3 is TGTGCCAGCAGCTTAATTGGTGGGACCGGGGAGCTGTTTTTT.

V gene TRBV6-6 combines with J gene TRBJ1-1, with 8 bases that match TRBD1. CDR3 length equals 14 residues. V lost 3 bases, J lost 1 base, and 1 base stayed unmatched. Germline V gene lookup returns CDR1 MNHNY and CDR2 SVGAGI (reference sequence). The chain's CDR3 is CASSYQGANTEAFF. For the CDR3, the DNA is TGTGCCAGCAGTTATCAGGGGGCGAACACTGAAGCTTTCTTT.

This chain uses TRBV13 with TRBJ2-5; D unclear. CDR3 length: 14 residues. Trimming shortened V by 3 bases and J by 0 bases, and 8 bases separated the two germline ends. The germline V gene encodes CDR1 PRHDT and CDR2 FYEKMQ (reference sequence). In DNA, the CDR3 is TGTGCCAGCAGCTTGCGTCTAGACCAAGAGACCCAGTACTTC. It encodes CASSLRLDQETQYF.

This sequence joins TRBV28 and TRBJ2-7; D may match TRBD1 or TRBD2 (5 bases each). Trimming took 6 bases from V and 2 from J, leaving 17 bases between them. The CDR3 consists of 15 residues. In germline, CDR1 is MDHEN, CDR2 SYDVKM. The CDR3 is CASSTDGTEAYEQYF. CDR3 nucleotides: TGTGCCAGCAGCACCGACGGGACGGAAGCCTACGAGCAGTACTTC.

The count of this clone is one. The J gene is TRBJ2-7, the V gene TRBV6-1; D is possibly TRBD1 (5 bases). The V gene's germline CDR1 is MNHNS and CDR2 SASEGT. The CDR3 runs 14 residues. Trimming removed 7 bases at V and 3 bases at J, with 16 bases between. CDR3 residues: CASNTLDTLYEQYF. The CDR3, as DNA: TGTGCCAGCAATACGTTGGACACCCTCTACGAGCAGTACTTC.

This chain uses TRBV7-2 with TRBJ2-7, with 10 bases fitting TRBD1. V lost 1 base and J lost 3; bases outside the gene matches: 3. This CDR3 is 15 amino acids long. Germline CDR1 is SGHTA and CDR2 is FQGNSA. CDR3 loop: CASSLGWDRGYEQYF. CDR3 nucleotides: TGTGCCAGCAGCTTAGGGTGGGACAGGGGCTACGAGCAGTACTTC. Using reference TRBV7-2 and TRBJ2-7 for the parts outside the CDR3, the full variable domain is GAGVSQSPSNKVTEKGKDVELRCDPISGHTALYWYRQSLGQGLEFLIYFQGNSAPDKSGLPSDRFSAERTGGSVSTLTIQRTQQEDSAVYLCASSLGWDRGYEQYFGPGTRLTVT.

The chain recombines TRBV2 with TRBJ1-2, with 7 nucleotides matching TRBD1. CDR1 is SNHLY and CDR2 is FYNNEI in the germline V gene. The CDR3 extends over 17 amino acids. The ends lost 10 bases at V and 8 bases at J; junction bases unmatched: 25. In DNA form, the CDR3 reads TGTGCCAACCCAGCAAAATCCTCGGGACAGTTGCCTCTAGGCTACACCTTC. Translated, it gives CANPAKSSGQLPLGYTF.

The chain couples TRBV7-9 to TRBJ2-2, with D uncertain. Germline V gene lookup returns CDR1 SEHNR and CDR2 FQNEAQ (reference sequence). CDR3 length: 15 residues. V was trimmed by 4 bases and J by 0 bases, leaving 9 bases between them. CDR3 protein: CASSSRRTNTGELFF. The CDR3 DNA sequence: TGTGCCAGCAGCTCCCGACGGACGAACACCGGGGAGCTGTTTTTT.

This chain links TRBV28 with TRBJ1-2; unclear D gene. The CDR3 runs to 12 residues. V was clipped by 6 bases and J by 0 bases, with 5 bases between them. From germline, CDR1 is MDHEN and CDR2 SYDVKM. The CDR3 loop reads CASRTANYGYTF. CDR3 bases: TGTGCCAGCAGGACGGCTAACTATGGCTACACCTTC.

This chain links TRBV7-9 with TRBJ2-1; D might be TRBD2 (5 bases). The CDR3 loop spans 14 amino acids. The germline V gene encodes CDR1 SEHNR and CDR2 FQNEAQ (reference sequence). Trimming took 8 bases from V and 0 from J, leaving 11 bases between them. CDR3 nucleotide sequence: TGTGCCAGCGGTGGTGGGAGCTCCTACAATGAGCAGTTCTTC. Its translation is CASGGGSSYNEQFF.

The rearrangement uses TRBV4-1 and TRBJ2-3; D remains unclear. The CDR3 loop spans 14 amino acids. The V gene's germline CDR1 is MGHRA and CDR2 YSYEKL. Trimming left V 0 bases short and J 2 bases short, with 6 bases between. CDR3: CASSQEEYTDTQYF. The CDR3 DNA is TGCGCCAGCAGCCAAGAGGAGTACACAGATACGCAGTATTTT.

This clone was counted once. This rearrangement joins TRBV5-1 to TRBJ2-5; 7 nucleotides match TRBD1. The germline CDR1 and CDR2 sequences are SGHRS and YFSETQ. Losses at the gene ends were 0 bases for V and 2 bases for J; bases not matched to a gene: 10. The CDR3 has 17 residues. The chain's CDR3 is CASSLGTWDSKQETQYF. CDR3 nucleotide sequence: TGCGCCAGCAGCTTGGGGACTTGGGACAGCAAGCAAGAGACCCAGTACTTC.

The genes are TRBV28 and TRBJ1-3; D gene uncertain. There are 17 residues in the CDR3. Trimming pared 5 bases from V and 0 bases from J, leaving 17 bases between. The germline V gene encodes CDR1 MDHEN and CDR2 SYDVKM. In nucleotides, the CDR3 is TGTGCCAGCAGTCCCCCTAACAGCTTGAGCTCTGGAAACACCATATATTTT. It translates to CASSPPNSLSSGNTIYF.

The J gene is TRBJ2-2, the V gene TRBV28, with D maybe TRBD2 (5 bases). In germline, CDR1 is MDHEN, CDR2 SYDVKM. V was trimmed by 7 bases and J by 6 bases, leaving 9 bases between them. The CDR3 is 12 residues long. CDR3 protein: CASTRGAGELFF. CDR3 bases: TGTGCCAGCACCCGGGGAGCCGGGGAGCTGTTTTTT.

The rearrangement joins TRBV6-6 to TRBJ2-2; 9 bases are a match to TRBD1. V dropped 6 bases and J dropped 2; count of bases not matched to a gene: 4. CDR3 length: 15 residues. CDR1 and CDR2 (germline): MNHNY, SVGAGI (reference sequence). CDR3 residues: CASRVDRGNTGELFF. The DNA for the CDR3 is TGTGCCAGCAGGGTGGACAGGGGCAACACCGGGGAGCTGTTTTTT.

The chain employs TRBV27 and TRBJ2-3; 14 positions match TRBD2. The length of the CDR3 is 17 residues. J gave up 2 bases and V 5 bases, and 6 bases lay outside the gene matches. Looked up from germline, CDR1 is MNHEY and CDR2 is SMNVEV (reference sequence). CDR3 bases: TGTGCCAGCAGTACCCGACTAGCGGGAGGGTTCACAGATACGCAGTATTTT. Its protein is CASSTRLAGGFTDTQYF.

The rearrangement links TRBV27 to TRBJ2-7; 8 positions match TRBD1. V gave up 5 bases and J gave up 3 bases; unmatched junction bases: 12. The V gene's germline CDR1 is MNHEY and CDR2 SMNVEV (reference sequence). The length of the CDR3 is 16 residues. In DNA form, the CDR3 reads TGTGCCAGCAGTCTCCCTCAGCCAGGGGGCTTCTACGAGCAGTACTTC. Translated, it gives CASSLPQPGGFYEQYF.

This sequence joins TRBV5-1 and TRBJ2-1; no reliable D call. Trimming left V 5 bases short and J 1 base short, with 13 bases between. Germline V gene data show CDR1 as SGHRS and CDR2 as YFSETQ. CDR3 length: 15 residues. The CDR3 sequence is CASSYDWSSYNEQFF. CDR3 in DNA: TGCGCCAGCAGTTATGACTGGAGTTCCTACAATGAGCAGTTCTTC.

This chain joins TRBV9 and TRBJ1-1; D unresolved. The germline V gene has CDR1 SGDLS and CDR2 YYNGEE. CDR3 length: 15 amino acids. The V gene lost 4 bases and the J gene lost 0 bases, with 13 bases spanning the gap. This CDR3 is CASSIRPGVNTEAFF. The CDR3, as DNA: TGTGCCAGCAGCATCCGACCCGGGGTGAACACTGAAGCTTTCTTT.

The rearrangement joins TRBV2 to TRBJ2-5; D may be TRBD2 (5 bases). The CDR3 consists of 12 residues. Germline values: CDR1 SNHLY, CDR2 FYNNEI. V was clipped by 7 bases and J by 0 bases, with 6 bases between them. In DNA, the CDR3 is TGTGCCAGCAACGGGAACCAAGAGACCCAGTACTTC. Protein product: CASNGNQETQYF.

The chain is built from TRBV11-1 and TRBJ2-2; the D gene is possibly TRBD1 (6 bases). CDR1 and CDR2 from the germline V gene are SGHAT and FQDESV (reference sequence). Trimming took off 4 bases at V and 3 bases at J, with 15 bases between the two ends. The CDR3 has 16 residues. The CDR3 protein is CASSSLDSGDTGELFF. CDR3 bases: TGTGCCAGCAGCTCATTGGATTCAGGGGACACCGGGGAGCTGTTTTTT.

The chain carries TRBV19 and TRBJ2-7; tentative D call: TRBD1 (5 bases). V was trimmed by 1 base and J by 2 bases, leaving 9 bases between them. Per the germline V gene, CDR1 is LNHDA and CDR2 is SQIVND (reference sequence). The CDR3 is 14 amino acids. The DNA of the CDR3 is TGTGCCAGTAGTATAGTAGCAGGGCCCTACGAGCAGTACTTC. Translation: CASSIVAGPYEQYF.

The V and J genes are TRBV18 and TRBJ2-3; TRBD2 aligns across 7 bases. The CDR3 spans 14 residues. The V segment lost 5 bases and the J segment 1 base; nucleotides outside the gene matches: 3. Germline CDR1 is KGHSH and CDR2 is LQKENI. The CDR3 is CASSRTRGTDTQYF. CDR3 nucleotides: TGTGCCAGCTCAAGGACTAGGGGCACAGATACGCAGTATTTT.

The sample holds one count of this clone. The chain couples TRBV2 to TRBJ2-3; 14 bases are shared with TRBD2. Germline V gene lookup returns CDR1 SNHLY and CDR2 FYNNEI. There are 17 residues in the CDR3. V was clipped by 6 bases and J by 5 bases; unmatched bases: 10. CDR3 in amino acids: CASSALGLAGGEDTQYF. For the CDR3, the DNA is TGTGCCAGCAGCGCCCTAGGACTAGCGGGAGGTGAAGATACGCAGTATTTT. Variable domain in full (rest from reference TRBV2 and TRBJ2-3): EPEVTQTPSHQVTQMGQEVILRCVPISNHLYFYWYRQILGQKVEFLVSFYNNEISEKSEIFDDQFSVERPDGSNFTLKIRSTKLEDSAMYFCASSALGLAGGEDTQYFGPGTRLTVL.

The rearrangement joins TRBV9 to TRBJ1-1, with TRBD1 matching 9 bases. Per germline, CDR1 SGDLS and CDR2 YYNGEE. V dropped 4 bases and J dropped 2; count of bases not matched to a gene: 6. CDR3 size: 15 residues. The CDR3 bases are TGTGCCAGCAGCACCCGGGGACAGGGAAACACTGAAGCTTTCTTT. Translation gives CASSTRGQGNTEAFF.

A note on this clone: Relative to the germline gene, one junction end is altered; a read error may explain this. The chain uses TRBV28 and TRBJ2-6; no clear D gene. CDR3 length: 16 residues. Germline V gene lookup returns CDR1 MDHEN and CDR2 SYDVKM. The CDR3 here is CASTLEYRSGANVLTF. The CDR3 bases are TGTGCCAGCACTTTAGAGTATCGCTCTGGGGCCAACGTCCTGACTTTC.

The chain has TRBV7-2 and TRBJ2-2; D unresolved. The CDR3 is 13 residues long. The V gene lost 5 bases and the J gene lost 2 bases, with 6 bases spanning the gap. CDR1 is SGHTA, CDR2 FQGNSA, per germline. The CDR3 is CASSLINTGELFF. The CDR3 DNA follows: TGTGCCAGCAGCCTCATAAACACCGGGGAGCTGTTTTTT.